This T cell receptor (beta chain) was recovered during a study of blood T cell repertoires in COVID-19. As for the study in general: The study drew acute and convalescent COVID-19 samples from the United States, Italy and Spain.

Germline CDR1 LGHNA, CDR2 YNFKEQ. The CDR3 runs 15 residues. J was trimmed by 5 bases and V by 4 bases; bases with no gene match: 8. As processed by the authors: Amplification from reference gene primers served as the basis for estimated nucleated cell counts. TCRdb's copy holds only in-frame clones and misses some; the assay was immunoSEQ multiplex PCR. Clonal size and the V and J genes are those of that table, whereas D and trimming came from the DNA. The table has fewer than 70,000 clones, roughly nine tenths seen once. The chain carries TRBV4-2 and TRBJ1-5; the match to TRBD1 covers 7 bases. What was sequenced was peripheral blood. This clonotype was obtained from a woman in her 70s with active COVID-19. CDR3 loop: CASSRDWTGDQPQHF. In DNA, the CDR3 is TGTGCCAGCAGCCGGGACTGGACAGGAGATCAGCCCCAGCATTTT.